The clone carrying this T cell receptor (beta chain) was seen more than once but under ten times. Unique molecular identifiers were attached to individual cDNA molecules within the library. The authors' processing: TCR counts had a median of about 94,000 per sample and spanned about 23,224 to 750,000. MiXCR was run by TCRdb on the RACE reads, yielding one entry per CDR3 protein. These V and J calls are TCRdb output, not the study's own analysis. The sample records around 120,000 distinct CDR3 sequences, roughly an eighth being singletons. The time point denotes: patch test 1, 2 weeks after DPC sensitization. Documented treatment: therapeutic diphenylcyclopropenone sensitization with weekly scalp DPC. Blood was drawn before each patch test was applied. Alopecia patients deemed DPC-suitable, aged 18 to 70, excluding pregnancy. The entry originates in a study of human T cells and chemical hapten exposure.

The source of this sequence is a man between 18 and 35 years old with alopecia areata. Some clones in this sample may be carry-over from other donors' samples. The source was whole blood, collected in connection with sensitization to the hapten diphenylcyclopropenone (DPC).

CDR3 loop: CASEVSGMTTQYF. The DNA for the CDR3 is TGTGCCAGCGAGGTCTCCGGGATGACGACCCAGTACTTC. The chain employs TRBV6-6 and TRBJ2-5, with D possibly matching TRBD2 (5 bases). Germline CDR1 is MNHNY and CDR2 is SVGAGI (reference sequence). The CDR3 runs 13 residues. V shed 8 bases and J shed 7 bases, with 17 bases lying between them.